This T cell receptor beta chain comes out of a study of blood T cell repertoires in COVID-19. Produced via immunoSEQ multiplex PCR; TCRdb's table is partial and in-frame only. The repertoire includes approximately 6,000 clones, roughly nine tenths of them detected once, and about a sixth sits in the top ten. The germline CDR1 and CDR2 sequences are WSHSY and SAAADI. The CDR3 totals 14 residues. The J segment lost 2 bases and the V segment lost 6 bases, leaving 4 bases of the junction unmatched. The TCR originated in a human donor in a cohort sampled during active COVID-19. Input material: peripheral blood. The chain employs TRBV10-2 and TRBJ2-3; TRBD2 aligns across 8 bases. The DNA for the CDR3 is TGCGCCAGCAGGCAAGCGGGGGACACAGATACGCAGTATTTT. Translation gives CASRQAGDTDTQYF.